This T cell receptor (beta chain) was identified in a study of cytomegalovirus exposure and HLA in healthy donors. A remark on this clone: Antigen specificity is unknown.

Study-level results: Being productive about 90% or about 30% of the time was typical of most TCR beta V segments in an earlier analysis.

The PCR employed 60 Vbeta primers together with 13 Jbeta primers. Data came from immunoSEQ multiplex PCR; TCRdb stores just in-frame clones and leaves some out. The top ten clones hold 4.1% of a sample with 150,000 to 200,000 clones, roughly 80% of them seen once. In germline, CDR1 is SGHDT, CDR2 YYEEEE. Trimming pared 0 bases from V and 3 bases from J, leaving 7 bases between. CDR3 length: 14 residues. The sample comprised PBMCs. The chain carries TRBV5-6 and TRBJ2-1, with no clear D. The receptor comes from a man aged 50-59 years in good health and CMV-seropositive. In DNA form, the CDR3 reads TGTGCCAGCAGCTTGGCCGCGAGCTACAATGAGCAGTTCTTC. It specifies CASSLAASYNEQFF.